Below are 15 T cell receptor beta chains sequenced from a single sample in a study of cytomegalovirus exposure and HLA in healthy donors. The PCR made use of 60 Vbeta and 13 Jbeta primers. Clones were read by immunoSEQ multiplex PCR, and TCRdb kept only the in-frame ones, dropping some. Of approximately 110,000 clones detected, 74% appear once; the ten largest clones hold about 2.6%. The sequencing input was PBMCs. These receptors were obtained from a man aged 50 or older in good health and CMV-seropositive.

V gene TRBV15 combines with J gene TRBJ1-5; D call uncertain. This CDR3 contains 14 residues. Germline CDR1 is LNHNV and CDR2 is YYDKDF (reference sequence). V gave up 1 base and J gave up 7 bases, with 11 bases separating them. Written as DNA, the CDR3 is TGTGCCACCAGCAGAGCGCCAGGTAACCAGCCCCAGCATTTT. It specifies CATSRAPGNQPQHF. The full variable domain, completed using reference TRBV15 and TRBJ1-5, is DAMVIQNPRYQVTQFGKPVTLSCSQTLNHNVMYWYQQKSSQAPKLLFHYYDKDFNNEADTPDNFQSRRPNTSFCFLDIRSPGLGDTAMYLCATSRAPGNQPQHFGDGTRLSIL.

J is TRBJ2-5 and V is TRBV2; 7 nucleotides agree with TRBD1. The CDR3 runs 14 residues. V shed 7 bases, J shed 5 bases, and the junction held 10 bases outside the gene matches. Germline loops: CDR1 SNHLY, CDR2 FYNNEI. The chain's CDR3 is CASNRQGWGETQYF. In nucleotides, the CDR3 is TGTGCCAGCAACAGACAGGGCTGGGGGGAGACCCAGTACTTC.

The chain links TRBV19 to TRBJ1-5, with D possibly TRBD1 on 6 matching bases. The germline CDR1 and CDR2 sequences are LNHDA and SQIVND (reference sequence). V was clipped by 11 bases and J by 7 bases, with 15 bases between them. The length of the CDR3 is 12 residues. Here the CDR3 DNA reads TGTGCCTCGGGGGGGGGCTGGCAGCCCCAGCATTTT. Translating gives CASGGGWQPQHF.

V usage is TRBV5-4 and J usage is TRBJ2-2; possibly TRBD1 for D (5 bases). The length of the CDR3 is 16 residues. Germline lookup yields CDR1 SGHNT and CDR2 YYREEE (reference sequence). Trimming pared 0 bases from V and 4 bases from J, leaving 13 bases between. CDR3 nucleotide sequence: TGTGCCAGCAGCTTGGATGCCAGCAGGGCCACCGGGGAGCTGTTTTTT. This gives the protein CASSLDASRATGELFF. The full variable domain, rest sourced from reference TRBV5-4 and TRBJ2-2, is ETGVTQSPTHLIKTRGQQVTLRCSSQSGHNTVSWYQQALGQGPQFIFQYYREEENGRGNFPPRFSGLQFPNYSSELNVNALELDDSALYLCASSLDASRATGELFFGEGSRLTVL.

This clone was observed a single time. This rearrangement joins TRBV5-1 to TRBJ2-7, with 9 bases aligning to TRBD2. There are 16 residues in the CDR3. Germline CDR1 SGHRS, CDR2 YFSETQ. After removal of 2 bases from V and 1 base from J, the junction contained 7 bases not matched to a gene. The CDR3 sequence: CASSFLQREASYEQYF. CDR3 nucleotide sequence: TGCGCCAGCAGCTTCCTCCAGCGGGAGGCATCCTACGAGCAGTACTTC.

The V call is TRBV7-9, the J call TRBJ1-3; no reliable D call. Per germline, CDR1 SEHNR and CDR2 FQNEAQ (reference sequence). V gave up 5 bases and J gave up 3 bases, with 17 bases separating them. This CDR3 comprises 16 residues. In DNA form, the CDR3 reads TGTGCCAGCAGCCAACCAATTGGGGAGGATGGAAACACCATATATTTT. Translation gives CASSQPIGEDGNTIYF.

The V call is TRBV6-5, the J call TRBJ1-2, with a weak D call TRBD1 (5 bases). This CDR3 spans 15 amino acids. With 4 bases removed from V and 3 bases from J, the gap between germline ends came to 15 bases. Per the germline V gene, CDR1 is MNHEY and CDR2 is SVGAGI. The CDR3, as DNA: TGTGCCAGCAGTTTGTCGTCCGGGGGAGACTATGGCTACACCTTC. Its translation is CASSLSSGGDYGYTF.

The V gene is TRBV6-1, the J gene TRBJ1-5; 11 bases line up with TRBD1. This CDR3 is built from 15 residues. With V trimmed by 3 bases and J by 3 bases, 1 base remained unmatched. Germline V lookup: CDR1 MNHNS, CDR2 SASEGT. The CDR3 reads CASSEGQGDNQPQHF. The CDR3 DNA reads as TGTGCCAGCAGTGAGGGACAGGGGGACAATCAGCCCCAGCATTTT.

The V gene is TRBV19, the J gene TRBJ1-3, with D hard to call. Trimming pared 6 bases from V and 9 bases from J, leaving 15 bases between. CDR3 length: 13 residues. Germline assignment: CDR1 LNHDA and CDR2 SQIVND (reference sequence). As DNA, the CDR3 is TGTGCCAGTAGCGTATCCCGTCGCGGCACCATATATTTT. This codes for CASSVSRRGTIYF.

The rearrangement uses TRBV9 and TRBJ2-1; the D gene is possibly TRBD2 (6 bases). The CDR3 has 16 amino acids. The V end lost 1 base, the J end lost 2 bases, and 13 bases lay between the germline ends. Germline assignment: CDR1 SGDLS and CDR2 YYNGEE. The CDR3 bases are TGTGCCAGCAGCGTATCTGGCGGGGCCCCCTACAATGAGCAGTTCTTC. It yields the protein CASSVSGGAPYNEQFF.

The rearrangement uses TRBV5-1 and TRBJ2-3; perhaps TRBD1 as D (6 bases). The CDR3 runs to 14 residues. CDR1 SGHRS and CDR2 YFSETQ come from the germline V gene. V dropped 5 bases and J dropped 1 base, with 11 bases sitting between them. The CDR3 sequence is CASSPSGGTDTQYF. CDR3 sequence (DNA): TGCGCCAGCAGTCCCTCAGGGGGCACAGATACGCAGTATTTT.

The rearrangement joins TRBV9 to TRBJ2-3, with a tentative D call TRBD2 (6 bases). Deletions cut 2 bases from V and 2 bases from J, with 12 bases between. Germline values: CDR1 SGDLS, CDR2 YYNGEE. The CDR3 extends over 15 amino acids. In nucleotides, the CDR3 is TGTGCCAGCAGCGTGTTCGGGGGTCACACAGATACGCAGTATTTT. Translating gives CASSVFGGHTDTQYF. The entire variable domain, with the rest obtained from reference TRBV9 and TRBJ2-3, is as follows: DSGVTQTPKHLITATGQRVTLRCSPRSGDLSVYWYQQSLDQGLQFLIQYYNGEERAKGNILERFSAQQFPDLHSELNLSSLELGDSALYFCASSVFGGHTDTQYFGPGTRLTVL.

The rearrangement uses TRBV2 and TRBJ1-4; TRBD1 might be the D (6 bases). Per the germline V gene, CDR1 is SNHLY and CDR2 is FYNNEI. CDR3 length: 17 amino acids. V was pared by 6 bases and J by 3 bases, with 20 bases between. The CDR3 DNA reads as TGTGCCAGCAGGAACTTTGGGGGGGGCGCTTCTAATGAAAAACTGTTTTTT. Translated, it gives CASRNFGGGASNEKLFF.

The chain recombines TRBV29-1 with TRBJ2-7, with 7 bases that match TRBD1. The V gene's germline CDR1 is SQVTM and CDR2 ANQGSEA. The CDR3 covers 15 residues. V dropped 7 bases and J dropped 4; count of bases not matched to a gene: 16. This chain's CDR3 is CSAITRDSGAYEQYF. The CDR3 bases are TGCAGCGCCATCACCCGGGACAGCGGAGCATACGAGCAGTACTTC.

In this sample, this clone turned up once. The rearrangement uses TRBV4-1 and TRBJ2-1, with a weak D call TRBD2 (5 bases). There are 11 residues in the CDR3. The V and J ends lost 3 bases and 10 bases respectively, with 7 bases between them. Germline lookup yields CDR1 MGHRA and CDR2 YSYEKL. CDR3 loop: CASSHGLEQFF. CDR3 bases: TGCGCCAGCAGCCATGGACTCGAGCAGTTCTTC.